Below are 12 T cell receptor beta chains sequenced from a single sample in a study of ipilimumab plus nivolumab after autologous stem cell transplantation. Assay: immunoSEQ multiplex PCR; the TCRdb copy retains only in-frame clones and omits some. Of roughly 25,000 clones detected, around 83% appear once; the ten largest clones hold 4% to 6%. Material: PBMCs, obtained in a trial of ipilimumab plus nivolumab as post-transplant consolidation. These receptors all stem from a male donor with diffuse large B-cell lymphoma.

The chain uses TRBV6-6 and TRBJ2-3; the match to TRBD2 covers 8 bases. CDR3 length equals 16 residues. Per germline, CDR1 MNHNY and CDR2 SVGAGI (reference sequence). V shed 4 bases and J 3 bases; nucleotides not matched to a gene: 9. In DNA, the CDR3 is TGTGCCAGCAGTTCCTCCGCCGGGGGGGGTACAGATACGCAGTATTTT. As protein: CASSSSAGGGTDTQYF.

This chain uses TRBV29-1 with TRBJ2-4, with a tentative D call TRBD1 (6 bases). CDR1 and CDR2 (germline): SQVTM, ANQGSEA. The CDR3 sequence is 15 residues long. Between the trimmed V and J ends, which lost 2 bases and 3 bases, there was a span of 14 bases. The DNA for the CDR3 is TGCAGCGTTGAACCTTCCTTAGGGGGCAAAAACATTCAGTACTTC. This translates into CSVEPSLGGKNIQYF. The variable domain in full, completed from reference TRBV29-1 and TRBJ2-4, reads SAVISQKPSRDICQRGTSLTIQCQVDSQVTMMFWYRQQPGQSLTLIATANQGSEATYESGFVIDKFPISRPNLTFSTLTVSNMSPEDSSIYLCSVEPSLGGKNIQYFGAGTRLSVL.

This rearrangement joins TRBV27 to TRBJ1-1; D unclear. CDR3 length: 15 amino acids. CDR1 and CDR2 (germline): MNHEY, SMNVEV (reference sequence). V lost 2 bases and J 3 bases, leaving 13 bases between the germline ends. CDR3 region: CASSLSGRWDTEAFF. The CDR3 coding sequence is TGTGCCAGCAGTTTAAGTGGACGGTGGGACACTGAAGCTTTCTTT.

The J gene is TRBJ2-1, the V gene TRBV6-5, with D tentatively TRBD2 (5 bases). This CDR3 has 13 amino acids. CDR1 and CDR2 (germline): MNHEY, SVGAGI. The V end lost 7 bases, the J end lost 4 bases, and 11 bases lay between the germline ends. CDR3 bases: TGTGCCAGCAATCCTGGACTTTACAATGAGCAGTTCTTC. As protein: CASNPGLYNEQFF.

This chain uses TRBV6-1 with TRBJ2-1, with D possibly TRBD2 on 7 matching bases. V gave up 2 bases and J gave up 10 bases, with 18 bases separating them. The CDR3 runs to 15 residues. The germline gives CDR1 MNHNS, CDR2 SASEGT. The CDR3 spells CASSEWGGPVWEQFF. CDR3 coding DNA: TGTGCCAGCAGTGAATGGGGGGGGCCGGTATGGGAGCAGTTCTTC.

The chain couples TRBV11-2 to TRBJ1-2, with 8 bases lining up with TRBD1. J gave up 13 bases and V 6 bases, and 19 bases lay outside the gene matches. The length of the CDR3 is 15 residues. Per germline, CDR1 SGHAT and CDR2 FQNNGV. CDR3 sequence reads: CASSRITGQAAGFTF. Here the CDR3 DNA reads TGTGCCAGCAGTCGAATTACGGGACAGGCCGCAGGTTTCACCTTC.

V and J are TRBV7-8 and TRBJ2-1; D might be TRBD2 (6 bases). Per germline, CDR1 SGHVS and CDR2 FQNEAQ. Trimming removed 1 base from V and 6 bases from J, with 7 bases in between. This CDR3 spans 13 amino acids. The CDR3 nucleotides are TGTGCCAGCAGCTTAGGGAGGGCCAATGAGCAGTTCTTC. Protein: CASSLGRANEQFF.

This chain joins TRBV14 and TRBJ1-1, with D unclear. The CDR3 totals 15 residues. V dropped 0 bases and J dropped 1 base, with 9 bases sitting between them. The germline V gene has CDR1 SGHDN and CDR2 FVKESK. This CDR3 reads CASSQEFAGNTEAFF. The CDR3 region has the DNA TGTGCCAGCAGCCAAGAATTTGCCGGGAACACTGAAGCTTTCTTT.

This clone appeared a single time. The chain carries TRBV25-1 and TRBJ1-3; TRBD1 might be the D (5 bases). Germline loops: CDR1 MGHDK, CDR2 SYGVNS. CDR3 length: 15 amino acids. Trimming cost V 3 bases and J 2 bases, with 11 bases left between them. CDR3 sequence: CASSELAGAGNTIYF. Written as DNA, the CDR3 is TGTGCCAGCAGTGAGTTGGCGGGGGCTGGAAACACCATATATTTT.

The V gene is TRBV7-8, the J gene TRBJ2-2; D is undetermined. The germline gives CDR1 SGHVS, CDR2 FQNEAQ. V was shortened by 1 base and J by 5 bases, with 8 bases between the two germline ends. The CDR3 has 14 residues. In DNA form, the CDR3 reads TGTGCCAGCAGCTTAGGAAGGCGGACCGGGGAGCTGTTTTTT. It codes for CASSLGRRTGELFF.

The genes are TRBV7-2 and TRBJ2-1; D gene ambiguous. V dropped 4 bases and J dropped 9 bases, with 10 bases sitting between them. This CDR3 has 12 amino acids. Per germline, CDR1 SGHTA and CDR2 FQGNSA. CDR3 sequence (DNA): TGTGCCAGCAGCTCTAATCAGGCTGAGCAGTTCTTC. This sequence encodes CASSSNQAEQFF. Looking up the rest from reference TRBV7-2 and TRBJ2-1 gives the full variable domain: GAGVSQSPSNKVTEKGKDVELRCDPISGHTALYWYRQSLGQGLEFLIYFQGNSAPDKSGLPSDRFSAERTGGSVSTLTIQRTQQEDSAVYLCASSSNQAEQFFGPGTRLTVL.

This chain joins TRBV5-6 and TRBJ2-2; no clear D gene. Trimming took off 3 bases at V and 7 bases at J, with 13 bases between the two ends. CDR1 is SGHDT and CDR2 is YYEEEE in the germline V gene. The CDR3 contains 14 residues. The CDR3 region is CASSSTGGNGELFF. CDR3 sequence (DNA): TGTGCCAGCAGCTCGACCGGTGGGAACGGGGAGCTGTTTTTT.